What follows are 28 T cell receptor beta chains derived from one specimen sequenced in a study of blood T cell repertoires in COVID-19. Profiling relied on immunoSEQ multiplex PCR, and the TCRdb table lists in-frame clones only, not all of them. The table has about 140,000 clones, approximately 86% seen once. Sequences were obtained from peripheral blood. The receptors come from a woman aged 45-65 years with acute or convalescent COVID-19.

This clone was picked up one time. J is TRBJ2-7 and V is TRBV4-1; D is unclear. Looked up from germline, CDR1 is MGHRA and CDR2 is YSYEKL. The CDR3 loop spans 13 amino acids. Between the trimmed V and J ends, which lost 4 bases and 4 bases, there was a span of 11 bases. The chain's CDR3 is CASSPRSDYEQYF. In nucleotides, the CDR3 is TGCGCCAGCAGCCCGAGGTCGGATTACGAGCAGTACTTC.

The chain has TRBV19 and TRBJ1-4; D gene unclear. Per germline, CDR1 LNHDA and CDR2 SQIVND (reference sequence). V lost 6 bases and J lost 8, with 16 bases in between. CDR3 size: 14 residues. DNA of the CDR3: TGTGCCAGTAGCGTCGGGAGGGAGGACGAAAAACTGTTTTTT. This gives the protein CASSVGREDEKLFF.

The chain uses TRBV12-5 and TRBJ2-1; 7 bases agree with TRBD1. Germline values: CDR1 LGHNT, CDR2 FRNRAP. Losses at the gene ends were 3 bases for V and 7 bases for J; bases not matched to a gene: 9. This CDR3 has 15 amino acids. CDR3 coding DNA: TGTGCTAGTGGTTTAACTCCGGGACAGAGAAATGAGCAGTTCTTC. Amino acids: CASGLTPGQRNEQFF.

This clone was recorded only once. This sequence joins TRBV7-9 and TRBJ2-3; D not resolved. Germline V gene sequence: CDR1 SEHNR, CDR2 FQNEAQ (reference sequence). The CDR3 has 14 amino acids. Trimming removed 4 bases at V and 2 bases at J, with 10 bases between. The CDR3 spells CASSSLTVTDTQYF. For the CDR3, the DNA is TGTGCCAGCAGCTCCCTTACAGTCACAGATACGCAGTATTTT.

The chain has TRBV7-8 and TRBJ1-2; possible D gene TRBD1, 6 bases. The CDR3 has 14 amino acids. V was pared by 1 base and J by 4 bases, with 10 bases between. Germline V gene sequence: CDR1 SGHVS, CDR2 FQNEAQ. The CDR3 reads CASSLVVQGYGYTF. The CDR3 bases are TGTGCCAGCAGCTTAGTCGTACAGGGCTATGGCTACACCTTC.

The chain has TRBV7-9 and TRBJ2-3, with TRBD1 matching over 7 bases. CDR1 and CDR2 from the germline V gene are SEHNR and FQNEAQ (reference sequence). Trimming took 4 bases from V and 2 from J; bases not matched to a gene: 3. The CDR3 runs 14 residues. DNA for the CDR3: TGTGCCAGCAGCTCGACAGGGTTCACAGATACGCAGTATTTT. Encoded protein: CASSSTGFTDTQYF.

This clone was recorded once. The same CDR3 is also encoded by other DNA sequences in this sample. This chain connects TRBV5-1 to TRBJ1-1, with D uncertain. The CDR3 loop spans 14 amino acids. V dropped 0 bases and J dropped 1 base, with 7 bases sitting between them. Germline CDR1 and CDR2: SGHRS and YFSETQ. CDR3 region: CASSLATGNTEAFF. The CDR3 DNA reads as TGCGCCAGCAGCTTGGCCACCGGGAACACTGAAGCTTTCTTT.

The J gene is TRBJ1-5, the V gene TRBV2; TRBD1 matches 11 bases. In germline, CDR1 is SNHLY, CDR2 FYNNEI. The CDR3 contains 16 residues. The V segment lost 2 bases and the J segment 3 bases; nucleotides outside the gene matches: 3. The CDR3 protein is CASSERTGGNNQPQHF. In DNA form, the CDR3 reads TGTGCCAGCAGTGAAAGGACAGGGGGCAACAATCAGCCCCAGCATTTT.

The V call is TRBV15, the J call TRBJ1-1; 9 nucleotides agree with TRBD1. The germline V gene has CDR1 LNHNV and CDR2 YYDKDF (reference sequence). V shed 0 bases, J shed 10 bases, and the junction held 3 bases outside the gene matches. The length of the CDR3 is 13 residues. The CDR3 region is CATSRERTGVAFF. CDR3 in DNA: TGTGCCACCAGCAGAGAAAGGACAGGGGTAGCTTTCTTT.

The rearrangement links TRBV29-1 to TRBJ2-7; the match to TRBD1 covers 8 bases. The V gene's germline CDR1 is SQVTM and CDR2 ANQGSEA. The J segment lost 5 bases and the V segment lost 7 bases, leaving 7 bases of the junction unmatched. The CDR3 contains 12 residues. This CDR3 reads CSADRGGNEQYF. CDR3 nucleotide sequence: TGCAGCGCTGACAGGGGTGGGAACGAGCAGTACTTC.

This chain joins TRBV19 and TRBJ1-1; TRBD1 is a possible D gene (6 bases). Germline V gene sequence: CDR1 LNHDA, CDR2 SQIVND (reference sequence). The CDR3 is made up of 13 amino acids. V lost 5 bases and J 4 bases, leaving 11 bases between the germline ends. In DNA, the CDR3 is TGTGCCAGTAGTCCCACAGGGAGCACTGAAGCTTTCTTT. Its protein product is CASSPTGSTEAFF.

This rearrangement joins TRBV5-1 to TRBJ1-1, with a possible D match to TRBD1 (5 bases). There are 14 residues in the CDR3. With 0 bases removed from V and 4 bases from J, the gap between germline ends came to 10 bases. Per germline, CDR1 SGHRS and CDR2 YFSETQ. The CDR3, as DNA: TGCGCCAGCAGCTTGGGACAGTCAGGCACTGAAGCTTTCTTT. It is translated as CASSLGQSGTEAFF. The full variable domain, completed using reference TRBV5-1 and TRBJ1-1, is KAGVTQTPRYLIKTRGQQVTLSCSPISGHRSVSWYQQTPGQGLQFLFEYFSETQRNKGNFPGRFSGRQFSNSRSEMNVSTLELGDSALYLCASSLGQSGTEAFFGQGTRLTVV.

This chain links TRBV11-2 with TRBJ2-2; D unclear. Trimming stripped 3 bases from V and 5 bases from J, with 7 bases between. Germline CDR1 SGHAT, CDR2 FQNNGV. The CDR3 loop spans 13 amino acids. The CDR3 nucleotides read TGTGCCAGCAGCTTCGGAGAGACCGGGGAGCTGTTTTTT. This encodes CASSFGETGELFF. The complete variable domain, with remaining parts taken from reference TRBV11-2 and TRBJ2-2, reads EAGVAQSPRYKIIEKRQSVAFWCNPISGHATLYWYQQILGQGPKLLIQFQNNGVVDDSQLPKDRFSAERLKGVDSTLKIQPAKLEDSAVYLCASSFGETGELFFGEGSRLTVL.

The V call is TRBV7-3, the J call TRBJ2-1; TRBD2 agrees at 14 bases. The V and J ends lost 5 bases and 9 bases, in that order; junction bases with no gene match: 9. Germline V gene sequence: CDR1 SGHTA, CDR2 FQGTGA. The CDR3 runs 16 residues. The CDR3 loop is CASSARLAGGPVEQFF. Here the CDR3 DNA reads TGTGCCAGCAGCGCCCGACTAGCGGGGGGGCCTGTTGAGCAGTTCTTC. The full variable domain, with the rest looked up from reference TRBV7-3 and TRBJ2-1, is GAGVSQTPSNKVTEKGKYVELRCDPISGHTALYWYRQSLGQGPEFLIYFQGTGAADDSGLPNDRFFAVRPEGSVSTLKIQRTERGDSAVYLCASSARLAGGPVEQFFGPGTRLTVL.

There are a few counts of this clone. In nucleotides, the CDR3 is TGTGCCAGCAGCCAAGAAATAGCGGACTACACAGATACGCAGTATTTT. It specifies CASSQEIADYTDTQYF. The V and J genes are TRBV4-2 and TRBJ2-3, with D perhaps matching TRBD2 (6 bases). The CDR3 is 16 amino acids. CDR1 is LGHNA and CDR2 is YNFKEQ in the germline V gene. V lost 0 bases, J lost 2 bases, and 12 bases lay in between.

This clone appeared a single time. V usage is TRBV7-3 and J usage is TRBJ1-3; 7 nucleotides line up with TRBD1. The V segment lost 5 bases and the J segment 0 bases; nucleotides outside the gene matches: 7. Germline V CDR1 and CDR2: SGHTA, FQGTGA. The CDR3 covers 16 residues. The CDR3 sequence: CASSADRAYSGNTIYF. In DNA form, the CDR3 reads TGTGCCAGCAGCGCTGACAGGGCCTACTCTGGAAACACCATATATTTT.

The gene calls are TRBV25-1 and TRBJ1-2, with 7 bases lining up with TRBD1. V lost 4 bases, J lost 4 bases, and 12 bases stayed unmatched. Germline lookup yields CDR1 MGHDK and CDR2 SYGVNS. The CDR3 length is 16 residues. CDR3 sequence (DNA): TGTGCCAGCAGTGTTGAGGACCAGGGGGTAGGCTATGGCTACACCTTC. Amino acids: CASSVEDQGVGYGYTF.

This rearrangement joins TRBV20-1 to TRBJ1-2; possibly TRBD1 for D (5 bases). V lost 4 bases, J lost 2 bases, and 17 bases lay in between. Per the germline V gene, CDR1 is DFQATT and CDR2 is SNEGSKA (reference sequence). The CDR3 extends over 15 amino acids. This chain's CDR3 is CSATDSLSGNYGYTF. Here the CDR3 DNA reads TGCAGTGCTACTGACAGCCTGTCCGGGAACTATGGCTACACCTTC.

This clone was seen a handful of times. The chain has TRBV3-1 (or the pseudogene TRBV3-2) and TRBJ1-2; TRBD1 matches at 9 bases. J lost 3 bases, V lost 0 bases, and 2 bases had no gene match. The CDR3 extends over 15 amino acids. Germline V gene lookup returns CDR1 LGHDT and CDR2 YNNKEL (reference sequence). CDR3 protein: CASSQERTGDYGYTF. CDR3 bases: TGTGCCAGCAGCCAAGAAAGGACAGGGGACTATGGCTACACCTTC.

This chain links TRBV6-4 with TRBJ2-3; 8 bases are shared with TRBD1. Germline-derived CDR1 and CDR2 are MRHNA and SNTAGT. This CDR3 is built from 14 residues. With V trimmed by 4 bases and J by 3 bases, 3 bases remained unmatched. The CDR3 coding sequence is TGTGCCAGCAGTGCGGACAGGGAAACAGATACGCAGTATTTT. It encodes CASSADRETDTQYF.

The chain couples TRBV29-1 to TRBJ2-3, with a tentative D call TRBD1 (7 bases). The CDR3 is 12 residues long. The germline CDR1 and CDR2 sequences are SQVTM and ANQGSEA. V dropped 6 bases and J dropped 4 bases, with 11 bases sitting between them. Here the CDR3 reads CSVDRDSDTQYF. The CDR3 DNA is TGCAGCGTCGACAGGGACTCAGATACGCAGTATTTT.

The rearrangement uses TRBV6-5 and TRBJ2-7; 7 nucleotides match TRBD1. CDR3 size: 14 residues. V was clipped by 6 bases and J by 6 bases; unmatched bases: 11. Germline CDR1 reads MNHEY; CDR2 reads SVGAGI. CDR3 region: CASRPIDRESEQYF. In DNA form, the CDR3 reads TGTGCCAGCAGACCTATAGACAGGGAGTCCGAGCAGTACTTC.

V and J are TRBV24-1 and TRBJ2-7; 8 bases match TRBD1. The CDR3 sequence is 14 residues long. In germline, CDR1 is KGHDR, CDR2 SFDVKD. V was clipped by 3 bases and J by 2 bases; unmatched bases: 2. CDR3 nucleotides: TGTGCCACCAGTGATCCGGACAGGGCCTACGAGCAGTACTTC. Protein sequence: CATSDPDRAYEQYF.

V usage is TRBV7-9 and J usage is TRBJ1-5, with D possibly being TRBD1 (6 bases). The ends were cut back, 8 bases at V and 7 bases at J, with 15 bases in the middle. The germline CDR1 and CDR2 sequences are SEHNR and FQNEAQ (reference sequence). This CDR3 has 13 residues. CDR3: CASGGEGVQPQHF. The CDR3 DNA follows: TGTGCCAGCGGTGGGGAGGGGGTGCAGCCCCAGCATTTT.

V and J are TRBV30 and TRBJ1-6, with a possible D match to TRBD1 (5 bases). CDR3 size: 13 residues. V lost 3 bases, J lost 8 bases, and 11 bases lay in between. CDR1 GTSNPN and CDR2 SVGIG come from the germline V gene (reference sequence). For the CDR3, the DNA is TGTGCCTGGAGAAGAGGGGAGGATTCACCCCTCCACTTT. Translating gives CAWRRGEDSPLHF.

The CDR3 coding sequence is TGTGCCAGCAGTTTACCCAAGGACAGGACCAAGCTTCTTTTCACAGATACGCAGTATTTT. Translating gives CASSLPKDRTKLLFTDTQYF. The rearrangement joins TRBV28 to TRBJ2-3, with 7 bases fitting TRBD1. There are 20 residues in the CDR3. The V gene's germline CDR1 is MDHEN and CDR2 SYDVKM. V gave up 2 bases and J gave up 2 bases; unmatched junction bases: 19.

The rearrangement uses TRBV4-1 and TRBJ1-6; tentative D call: TRBD1 (6 bases). V lost 2 bases, J lost 9 bases, and 17 bases lay in between. Germline V lookup: CDR1 MGHRA, CDR2 YSYEKL. The CDR3 extends over 16 amino acids. The CDR3 DNA is TGCGCCAGCAGCCAATTCGGAGGGGGGGAAAGTTCACCCCTCCACTTT. This codes for CASSQFGGGESSPLHF.

The genes are TRBV12-3 or TRBV12-4 and TRBJ1-6, with D perhaps matching TRBD1 (6 bases). This CDR3 has 12 residues. Deletions cut 6 bases from V and 10 bases from J, with 10 bases between. The CDR3 spells CASSPGESPLHF. The CDR3 DNA sequence: TGTGCCAGCAGCCCAGGGGAGTCACCCCTCCACTTT.